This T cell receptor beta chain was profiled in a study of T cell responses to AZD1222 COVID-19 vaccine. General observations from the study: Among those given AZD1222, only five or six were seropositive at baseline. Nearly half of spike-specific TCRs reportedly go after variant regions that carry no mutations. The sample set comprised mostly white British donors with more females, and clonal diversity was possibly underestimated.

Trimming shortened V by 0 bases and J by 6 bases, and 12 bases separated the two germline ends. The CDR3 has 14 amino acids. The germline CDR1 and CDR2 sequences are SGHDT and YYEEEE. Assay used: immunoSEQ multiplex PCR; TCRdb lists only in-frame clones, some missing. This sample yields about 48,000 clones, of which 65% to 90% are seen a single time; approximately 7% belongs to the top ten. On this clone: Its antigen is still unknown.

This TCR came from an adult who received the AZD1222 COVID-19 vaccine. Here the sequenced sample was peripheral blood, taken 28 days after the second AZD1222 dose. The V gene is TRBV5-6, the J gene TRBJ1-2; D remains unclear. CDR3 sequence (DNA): TGTGCCAGCAGCTTGGCCATCACATTAGATGGCTACACCTTC. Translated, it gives CASSLAITLDGYTF.